This paragraph reports one T cell receptor (beta chain). Its antigen is unknown. These data come from a study of blood T cells in healthy people across ages. This CDR3 has 16 residues. V lost 4 bases to trimming and J lost 0 bases, with 10 bases between them. CDR1 MGHRA and CDR2 YSYEKL come from the germline V gene. The authors ran a second PCR of about 7 to 11 cycles using a sample-barcoded 5' primer and a J-beta primer mix. With 12 random nucleotides, a template-switch adaptor tagged each individual cDNA molecule. TCRdb itself ran the 5' RACE reads through MiXCR, one entry per CDR3 protein. The repertoire holds around 1,500,000 distinct CDR3 sequences, with approximately 40% as singletons. Study-wide results and caveats: More naive CD4+ cells and higher diversity marked long-lived donors relative to aged donors. Estimates of diversity drawn from one million T cells were considered underestimates.

The sequenced sample was blood. The sequence was collected from a woman aged 18 to 35 in good health. V is TRBV4-1 and J is TRBJ2-6; tentatively, D is TRBD1 (5 bases). The CDR3 nucleotides are TGCGCCAGCAGCCCGCGACAGAGCTCTGGGGCCAACGTCCTGACTTTC. It encodes CASSPRQSSGANVLTF.